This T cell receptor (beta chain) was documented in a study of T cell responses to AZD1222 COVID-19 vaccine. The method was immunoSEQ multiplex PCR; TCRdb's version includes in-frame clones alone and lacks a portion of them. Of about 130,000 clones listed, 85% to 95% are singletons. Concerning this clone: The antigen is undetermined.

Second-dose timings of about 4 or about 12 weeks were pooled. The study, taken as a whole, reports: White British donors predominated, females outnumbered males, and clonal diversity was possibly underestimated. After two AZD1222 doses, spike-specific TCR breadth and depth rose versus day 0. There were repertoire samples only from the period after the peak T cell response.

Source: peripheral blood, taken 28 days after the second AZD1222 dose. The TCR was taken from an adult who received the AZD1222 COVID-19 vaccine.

CDR3 bases: TGTGCCTGGAGTGACCGGGACAGGGGCCCCTACGAGCAGTACTTC. Residues: CAWSDRDRGPYEQYF. V and J are TRBV30 and TRBJ2-7, with 10 bases aligning to TRBD1. V lost 1 base to trimming and J lost 2 bases; unmatched junction nucleotides: 5. This CDR3 has 15 amino acids. Germline values: CDR1 GTSNPN, CDR2 SVGIG (reference sequence).